This T cell receptor (beta chain) was documented in a study of T cells in pancreatic ductal adenocarcinoma (dated by TCRdb to about 2017). About the investigation overall: Seeking insight into the adaptive T-cell response that arises naturally, the researchers examined how many CD8+ T cells infiltrated tumors of resected pancreatic ductal adenocarcinoma, where they sat, and what features they had, alongside the same properties of suppressive cells.

Of note for this clone: Its specific antigen is unknown. Qualities for individual bases were not recorded, and no much larger clone is one base off.

Study-wide findings and limitations: Since most people with pancreatic cancer show up with disease that cannot be operated on, the resected cohort was biased toward the minority who had early-stage disease. T-cell clonality showed no significant difference between tumor and blood, with a mean clonality of around 0.11 in tumors and 0.072 in blood. Because tumors are enriched in CD45RO+ effector T cells rather than naive T cells, which biases toward lower diversity, comparisons of clonality between tumor and blood may be biased. Compared with tumor samples, blood samples had more total productive templates and roughly 8-fold more unique clonotypes.

From a lookup of the germline V gene, CDR1 and CDR2 are SGHTA and FQGNSA. The CDR3, cysteine through phenylalanine, is 14 amino acids long. The DNA shown is the 42-base CDR3, in frame from base 1. Clipping removes 0 bases from V and 4 bases from J, with 1 as the unmatched junction base count. The immunoSEQ hsTCRB kit was used to amplify TCR beta CDR3 regions from genomic DNA. High-throughput TRB CDR3 sequencing was performed on an Illumina HiSeq system. Concerning the study's data processing: Sequencing reads were analyzed with the immunoSEQ software, and nonproductive sequences with premature stops or frame-shifts were excluded. Repertoire clonality was computed as one minus Shannon entropy normalized by log2 of the number of unique productive sequences. The source is immuneACCESS, and TCRdb retained only in-frame sequences with V and J called. Part of the clones is not carried over; for the studies checked, unresolved V genes explain less than half of this, and the remainder is unexplained. V, J and clone size are those of that table, while D and trimming were read from the DNA. For this sample the table gives around 31,000 clones, of which roughly 92% were detected only once. The ten biggest clones cover less than 2.5% of the sample.

The selected pancreatic ductal adenocarcinoma patients had received surgery without neoadjuvant therapy. Peripheral blood was collected in heparin tubes, and PBMCs were then isolated from the blood with a histopaque density gradient and cryopreserved in around 9.2% DMSO. Genomic DNA was extracted from six or seven PBMC and some ten flash-frozen tumor specimens using the DNeasy Blood and Tissue Kit with Proteinase K and RNase treatment. Sequenced sample: PBMCs. The TCR was taken from a human donor with pancreatic ductal adenocarcinoma. The chain is assembled from TRBV7-2 and TRBJ1-1; 8 bases in the middle match TRBD1. The DNA sequence is as follows: TGTGCCAGCAGCTTAGCCACAGGGGGCACTGAAGCTTTCTTT. It translates as CASSLATGGTEAFF.